These 15 T cell receptor beta chains were sequenced from one sample in a study of blood T cell repertoires in COVID-19. Sequenced by immunoSEQ multiplex PCR; TCRdb stores in-frame clones only, minus some. The table has tens of thousands of clones, roughly 88% seen once; the top ten hold about 3%. Sequenced: peripheral blood. These receptor sequences come from a man aged 45-65 years with active COVID-19.

V is TRBV6-5 and J is TRBJ2-1, with 11 bases lining up with TRBD1. CDR3 length: 14 amino acids. The V segment lost 6 bases and the J segment 6 bases; nucleotides outside the gene matches: 4. The germline gives CDR1 MNHEY, CDR2 SVGAGI. This chain's CDR3 is CASRPGQGVNEQFF. The CDR3 nucleotides read TGTGCCAGCAGGCCGGGACAGGGGGTCAATGAGCAGTTCTTC.

The sample holds a few counts of this clone. This chain joins TRBV6-5 and TRBJ2-3, with D maybe TRBD2 (6 bases). Germline V gives CDR1 MNHEY, CDR2 SVGAGI. The length of the CDR3 is 15 residues. Trimming stripped 6 bases from V and 3 bases from J, with 16 bases between. The CDR3 here is CASRRDGGGTDTQYF. Written as DNA, the CDR3 is TGTGCCAGCAGGCGGGACGGCGGAGGGACAGATACGCAGTATTTT.

The chain is built from TRBV18 and TRBJ1-2; TRBD1 might be the D (6 bases). Deletions cut 6 bases from V and 4 bases from J, with 12 bases between. Germline loops: CDR1 KGHSH, CDR2 LQKENI. The CDR3 is made up of 13 amino acids. The CDR3 DNA is TGTGCCAGCTCGTACAGGGATGGCTATGGCTACACCTTC. Translating gives CASSYRDGYGYTF.

The gene calls are TRBV28 and TRBJ1-5, with D unresolved. This CDR3 contains 13 residues. Trimming cost V 2 bases and J 1 base, with 3 bases left between them. In germline, CDR1 is MDHEN, CDR2 SYDVKM. CDR3 in amino acids: CASSLVSNQPQHF. In DNA, the CDR3 is TGTGCCAGCAGTTTAGTAAGCAATCAGCCCCAGCATTTT. The full variable domain, its missing parts supplied by reference TRBV28 and TRBJ1-5, is DVKVTQSSRYLVKRTGEKVFLECVQDMDHENMFWYRQDPGLGLRLIYFSYDVKMKEKGDIPEGYSVSREKKERFSLILESASTNQTSMYLCASSLVSNQPQHFGDGTRLSIL.

The chain has TRBV7-2 and TRBJ2-7, with a tentative D call TRBD1 (6 bases). CDR1 and CDR2 (germline): SGHTA, FQGNSA. This CDR3 contains 16 residues. Trimming stripped 4 bases from V and 2 bases from J, with 18 bases between. The CDR3 DNA reads as TGTGCCAGCAGCTCCTACTCCGGGACACGAGCCTACGAGCAGTACTTC. Protein sequence: CASSSYSGTRAYEQYF.

The V call is TRBV7-9, the J call TRBJ1-2; perhaps TRBD1 as D (5 bases). V was shortened by 3 bases and J by 8 bases, with 10 bases between the two germline ends. The germline V gene has CDR1 SEHNR and CDR2 FQNEAQ (reference sequence). The CDR3 contains 12 residues. In DNA, the CDR3 is TGTGCCAGCAGCTTTGAGACAGCGGGCTACACCTTC. Translation gives CASSFETAGYTF.

This chain links TRBV9 with TRBJ2-3; 9 nucleotides align to TRBD2. This CDR3 spans 16 amino acids. Germline trimming cut 4 bases from V and 3 bases from J; bases unmatched to any gene: 9. Germline CDR1 reads SGDLS; CDR2 reads YYNGEE. The CDR3 DNA sequence: TGTGCCAGCAGCCCCCAGGGAGGACTAGCGACAGATACGCAGTATTTT. Translating gives CASSPQGGLATDTQYF.

The chain couples TRBV19 to TRBJ2-1; 7 nucleotides align to TRBD1. Germline CDR1 LNHDA, CDR2 SQIVND (reference sequence). The length of the CDR3 is 13 residues. The ends lost 5 bases at V and 15 bases at J; junction bases unmatched: 13. The CDR3 DNA follows: TGTGCCAGTAGTCCGCCCAGGGGACAGAGGCCGTTCTTC. This translates into CASSPPRGQRPFF.

The chain recombines TRBV28 with TRBJ2-5; D unclear. This CDR3 comprises 12 residues. In germline, CDR1 is MDHEN, CDR2 SYDVKM. V was trimmed by 7 bases and J by 3 bases, leaving 9 bases between them. CDR3 sequence reads: CASTADKETQYF. The CDR3 DNA reads TGTGCCAGCACGGCAGACAAAGAGACCCAGTACTTC.

The chain joins TRBV11-3 to TRBJ2-2, with D perhaps TRBD2 (6 bases). Germline CDR1 SGHNT, CDR2 YENEEA. The CDR3 is made up of 16 amino acids. Trimming stripped 2 bases from V and 5 bases from J, with 15 bases between. The CDR3 DNA sequence: TGTGCCAGCAGCTTACTACCGGGAGCCAGAACCGGGGAGCTGTTTTTT. It codes for CASSLLPGARTGELFF. Combining the CDR3 with reference TRBV11-3 and TRBJ2-2 gives the whole variable domain EAGVVQSPRYKIIEKKQPVAFWCNPISGHNTLYWYLQNLGQGPELLIRYENEEAVDDSQLPKDRFSAERLKGVDSTLKIQPAELGDSAVYLCASSLLPGARTGELFFGEGSRLTVL.

V gene TRBV2 combines with J gene TRBJ2-1; unclear D gene. The germline V gene encodes CDR1 SNHLY and CDR2 FYNNEI. The CDR3 loop spans 16 amino acids. Trimming stripped 3 bases from V and 4 bases from J, with 16 bases between. The DNA of the CDR3 is TGTGCCAGCAGTGATGAACTTTTACCGAATTACAATGAGCAGTTCTTC. This sequence encodes CASSDELLPNYNEQFF.

V gene TRBV6-8 combines with J gene TRBJ2-5, with 13 nucleotides matching TRBD2. The CDR3 length is 17 residues. V dropped 6 bases and J dropped 2; count of bases not matched to a gene: 9. Germline V gives CDR1 MNHGY, CDR2 SAAAGT. The CDR3: CASRPRTSGGTQETQYF. CDR3 DNA sequence: TGTGCCAGCAGGCCACGGACTAGCGGGGGAACTCAAGAGACCCAGTACTTC.

CDR3 in DNA: TGCGCCAGCAGCCGGACAGGGGGCTTAGGCACTGAAGCTTTCTTT. The encoded protein is CASSRTGGLGTEAFF. The rearrangement links TRBV4-1 to TRBJ1-1; 11 nucleotides agree with TRBD1. The germline V gene has CDR1 MGHRA and CDR2 YSYEKL. This CDR3 contains 15 residues. The V and J ends lost 4 bases and 4 bases, in that order; junction bases with no gene match: 5.

The chain has TRBV28 and TRBJ2-5; D unresolved. CDR1 is MDHEN, CDR2 SYDVKM, per germline. The CDR3 runs to 15 residues. V lost 0 bases to trimming and J lost 7 bases, with 15 bases between them. The CDR3 reads CASSLWRQNSGTQYF. DNA for the CDR3: TGTGCCAGCAGTTTATGGCGGCAGAACTCGGGGACCCAGTACTTC.

The V call is TRBV5-1, the J call TRBJ2-1; 15 nucleotides match TRBD2. The V gene end was trimmed by 6 bases and the J gene end by 8 bases; junction bases not matched to a gene: 18. The CDR3 is 19 amino acids. Looked up from germline, CDR1 is SGHRS and CDR2 is YFSETQ. CDR3 in amino acids: CASTRGLAGGPTFKDEQFF. For the CDR3, the DNA is TGCGCCAGCACGAGGGGACTAGCGGGAGGCCCCACGTTTAAGGATGAGCAGTTCTTC. The full variable domain, its missing parts supplied by reference TRBV5-1 and TRBJ2-1, is KAGVTQTPRYLIKTRGQQVTLSCSPISGHRSVSWYQQTPGQGLQFLFEYFSETQRNKGNFPGRFSGRQFSNSRSEMNVSTLELGDSALYLCASTRGLAGGPTFKDEQFFGPGTRLTVL.